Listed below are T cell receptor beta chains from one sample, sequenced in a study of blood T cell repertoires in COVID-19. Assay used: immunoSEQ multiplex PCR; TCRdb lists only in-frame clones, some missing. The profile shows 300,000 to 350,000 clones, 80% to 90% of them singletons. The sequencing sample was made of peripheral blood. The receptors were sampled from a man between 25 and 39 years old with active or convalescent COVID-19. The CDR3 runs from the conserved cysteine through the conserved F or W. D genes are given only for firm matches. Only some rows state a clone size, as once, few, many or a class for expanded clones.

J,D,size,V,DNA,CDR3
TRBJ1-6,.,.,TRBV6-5,TGTGCCAGCAGAAAAGCGGGTAATTCACCCCTCCACTTT,CASRKAGNSPLHF
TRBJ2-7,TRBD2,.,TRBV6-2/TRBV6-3,TGTGCCAGCAGCAACGGGGGGGCGGTCCACGAGCAGTACTTC,CASSNGGAVHEQYF
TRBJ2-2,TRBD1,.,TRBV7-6,TGTGCCAGCAGCCACACCTTGGGACAGTCGAACACCGGGGAGCTGTTTTTT,CASSHTLGQSNTGELFF
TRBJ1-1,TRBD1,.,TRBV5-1,TGCGCCAGCAGGCGGACAGGCGCGGCCACTGAAGCTTTCTTT,CASRRTGAATEAFF
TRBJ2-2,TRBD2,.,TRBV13,TGTGCCAGCAGCCCGGCCAAGGGACTAGAGGACACCGGGGAGCTGTTTTTT,CASSPAKGLEDTGELFF
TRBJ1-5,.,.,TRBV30,TGTGCCTGGAGTGTCGGGTTGGGCAATCAGCCCCAGCATTTT,CAWSVGLGNQPQHF
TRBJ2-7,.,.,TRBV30,TGTGCCTGGAGCGGACAGTACTACGAGCAGTACTTC,CAWSGQYYEQYF
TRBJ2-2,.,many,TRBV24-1,TGTGCCACCGAGACAGGTTGGGGCACCGGGGAGCTGTTTTTT,CATETGWGTGELFF
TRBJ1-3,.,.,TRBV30,TGTGCCTGGAGTTTATCCCTCCGGGGGGCGGCTGGAAACACCATATATTTT,CAWSLSLRGAAGNTIYF
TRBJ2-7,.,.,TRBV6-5,TGTGCCAGCGGAACATCAGGGTACGAGCAGTACTTC,CASGTSGYEQYF
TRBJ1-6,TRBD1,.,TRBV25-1,TGTGCCAGCAGTGTGGACAGGGCTAATTCACCCCTCCACTTT,CASSVDRANSPLHF
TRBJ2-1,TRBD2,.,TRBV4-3,TGCGCCAGCAGCCAAGATCGAGCGGGGGGAAATGAGCAGTTCTTC,CASSQDRAGGNEQFF
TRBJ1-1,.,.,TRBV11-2,TGTGCCAGCAGCTTAGCGTTGGGCAGGCCAACTGAAGCTTTCTTT,CASSLALGRPTEAFF
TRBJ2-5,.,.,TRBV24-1,TGTGCCACCAGTGACAGCACAGGGAGTTCCCAAGAGACCCAGTACTTC,CATSDSTGSSQETQYF
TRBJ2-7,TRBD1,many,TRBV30,TGTGCCTGCTACGCCGGGGACAGGGATGTATACGAGCAGTACTTC,CACYAGDRDVYEQYF
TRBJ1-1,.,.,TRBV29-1,TGCAGCGTACTTGGGGGGATCGGGGACACTGAAGCTTTCTTT,CSVLGGIGDTEAFF
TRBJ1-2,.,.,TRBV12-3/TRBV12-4,TGTGCCAGCAGTTCCAGTTCCTATGGCTACACCTTC,CASSSSSYGYTF
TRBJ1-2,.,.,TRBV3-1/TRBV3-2,TGTGCCAGCACCTCGTTCCGGGGGTTCTATGGCTACACCTTC,CASTSFRGFYGYTF
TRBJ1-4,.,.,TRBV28,TGTGCCAGCAGTCCAGGAGTGCACGGAAAGGGGTCTAATGAAAAACTGTTTTTT,CASSPGVHGKGSNEKLFF
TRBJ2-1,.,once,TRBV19,TGTGCCAGTAGTACGGACGGGAACAATGAGCAGTTCTTC,CASSTDGNNEQFF
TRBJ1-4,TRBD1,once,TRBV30,TGTGCCTGGAGGGAGGACAGGAGGATTAGGCTGTTTTTT,CAWREDRRIRLFF
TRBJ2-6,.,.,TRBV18,TGTGCCAGCTCACCACGTGGACAGCGTTACTCTGGGGCCAACGTCCTGACTTTC,CASSPRGQRYSGANVLTF